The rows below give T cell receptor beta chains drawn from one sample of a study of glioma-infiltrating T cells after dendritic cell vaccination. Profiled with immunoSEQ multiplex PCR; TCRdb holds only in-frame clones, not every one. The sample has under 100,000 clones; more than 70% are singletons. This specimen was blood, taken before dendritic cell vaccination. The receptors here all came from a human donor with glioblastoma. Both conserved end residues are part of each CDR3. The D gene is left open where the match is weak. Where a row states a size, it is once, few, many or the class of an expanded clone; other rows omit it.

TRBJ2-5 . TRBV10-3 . TGTGCCATTTCCTCGGGGGAGACCCAGTACTTC CAISSGETQYF
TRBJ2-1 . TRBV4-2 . TGTGCCAGCAGCCAACAAACTAGTCCCACATACAATGAGCAGTTCTTC CASSQQTSPTYNEQFF
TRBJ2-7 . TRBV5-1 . TGCGCCAGCAGCTTCGGACAGTCCTACGAGCAGTACTTC CASSFGQSYEQYF
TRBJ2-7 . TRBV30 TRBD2 TGTGCATCCGGGGTAGCGGGGGCACCAGGGCAGTACTTC CASGVAGAPGQYF
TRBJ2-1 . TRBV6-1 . TGTGCCAGCAGTGGCCCTCCTAGGATTGAGCAGTTCTTC CASSGPPRIEQFF
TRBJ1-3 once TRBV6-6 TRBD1 TGTGCCAGCAACCCAGGGGGCGGAAACACCATATATTTT CASNPGGGNTIYF
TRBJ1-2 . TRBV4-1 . TGCGCCAGCAGCCAAGATATGCACAGAGCTAACTATGGCTACACCTTC CASSQDMHRANYGYTF
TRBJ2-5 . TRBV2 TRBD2 TGTGCCAGCAGTGAAGCCCTAGCGGGGAGCAAAGAGACCCAGTACTTC CASSEALAGSKETQYF
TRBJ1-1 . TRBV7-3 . TGTGCCAGCAGCCCACAGGGTAACACTGAAGCTTTCTTT CASSPQGNTEAFF
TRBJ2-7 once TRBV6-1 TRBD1 TGTGCCAGCAGTGAATTAGGGGGCCTCTACGAGCAGTACTTC CASSELGGLYEQYF
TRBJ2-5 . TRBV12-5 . TGTGCTAGTGGTTGGTTAGGAGAAGAGACCCAGTACTTC CASGWLGEETQYF
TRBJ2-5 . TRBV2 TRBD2 TGTGCCAGCAGTCTTCCGGGACTAGCGGGGGAAGAGACCCAGTACTTC CASSLPGLAGEETQYF
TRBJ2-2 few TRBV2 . TGTGCCAGCATCGTTGACGGGAGCTTCACCGGGGAGCTGTTTTTT CASIVDGSFTGELFF
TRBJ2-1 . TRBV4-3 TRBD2 TGCGCCAGCAGCCAAGAATCACTAGCGGGAAATGAGCAGTTCTTC CASSQESLAGNEQFF
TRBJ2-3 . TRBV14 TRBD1 TGTGCCAGCCGGACAGGGGGCTTACATACGCAGTATTTT CASRTGGLHTQYF
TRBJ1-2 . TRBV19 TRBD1 TGTGCCAGTAGTATATCCAGGGGGTGGAATGGCTACACCTTC CASSISRGWNGYTF
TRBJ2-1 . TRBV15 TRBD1 TGTGCCACCAGCAGAGGGACAGGAGACAATGAGCAGTTCTTC CATSRGTGDNEQFF
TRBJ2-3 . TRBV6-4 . TGTGCCAGCAGCCCCGGTAGGGGAGGTTCAGATACGCAGTATTTT CASSPGRGGSDTQYF
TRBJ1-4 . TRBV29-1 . TGCAGCGTTGAAGACCCCGGGGAACTGTTTTTT CSVEDPGELFF
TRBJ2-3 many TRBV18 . TGTGCCAGCTCCCCGGTGTGGGCAGGGACAGATACGCAGTATTTT CASSPVWAGTDTQYF
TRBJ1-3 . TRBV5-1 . TGCGCCAGCAGGAGGGGGATGGATCTCTTTGGAAACACCATATATTTT CASRRGMDLFGNTIYF
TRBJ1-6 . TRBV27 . TGTGCCAGCAGTTTAAGCACTTATAATTCACCCCTCCACTTT CASSLSTYNSPLHF
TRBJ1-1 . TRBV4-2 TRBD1 TGTGCCAGCAGTTCGCAGGGGGCGAACACTGAAGCTTTCTTT CASSSQGANTEAFF
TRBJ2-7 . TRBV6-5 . TGTGCCGCCACAAGGGGGACGTTCTCCTACGGGCAGTACTTC CAATRGTFSYGQYF
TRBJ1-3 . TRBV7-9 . TGTGCCAGCAGCCCATTGGGACTGAGCTCTGGAAACACCATATATTTT CASSPLGLSSGNTIYF
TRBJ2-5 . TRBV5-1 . TGCGCCAGCAGCCTCTGGGACATCGGGCTCTCTTACCAAGAGACCCAGTACTTC CASSLWDIGLSYQETQYF
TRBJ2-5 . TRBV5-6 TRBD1 TGTGCCAGCAGCGGAGGACAGGGCCCCCAAGAGACCCAGTACTTC CASSGGQGPQETQYF
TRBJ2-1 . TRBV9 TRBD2 TGTGCCAGCAGCGAGGCGCTAGCGGGATGGGCCTCCTACAATGAGCAGTTCTTC CASSEALAGWASYNEQFF
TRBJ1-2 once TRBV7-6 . TGTGCCAGCAGTCCCCTGGGGCGGGGGGACTATGGCTACACCTTC CASSPLGRGDYGYTF
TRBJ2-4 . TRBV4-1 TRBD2 TGCGCCAGCAGCCAAGGGCTAGCGGGAGGCAGAGCCAAAAACATTCAGTACTTC CASSQGLAGGRAKNIQYF
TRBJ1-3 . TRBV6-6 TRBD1 TGTGCCGCCGAGGGGGCCCTCTCTGGAAACACCATATATTTT CAAEGALSGNTIYF
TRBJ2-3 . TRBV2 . TGTGCCAGCAGTAGGACTATCGATACGCAGTATTTT CASSRTIDTQYF
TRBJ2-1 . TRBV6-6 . TGTGCCAGCAGTTACGGGAGTGAGCAGTTCTTC CASSYGSEQFF
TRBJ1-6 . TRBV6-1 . TGTGCCAGCAGAGACTCCGCGCCCCTCCACTTT CASRDSAPLHF
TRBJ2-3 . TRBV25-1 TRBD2 TGTGCCAGCGAGGGTAGCGGGACAGATACGCAGTATTTT CASEGSGTDTQYF
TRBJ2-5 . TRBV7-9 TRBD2 TGTGCCAGCAGCTTATGGAGCGCGGGAGGGGAGGAGACCCAGTACTTC CASSLWSAGGEETQYF
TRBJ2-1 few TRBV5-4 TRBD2 TGTGCCAGCAGCTTAGCGGGAGGGCCAGCGCAGGAGCAGTTCTTC CASSLAGGPAQEQFF
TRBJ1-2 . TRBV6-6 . TGTGCCAGCAGCCGTTCTCGGGGGGACTGGGGTGGCTACACCTTC CASSRSRGDWGGYTF
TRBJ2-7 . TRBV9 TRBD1 TGTGCCAGCAGCGTAGCTACAGGGGGCTTCTACGAGCAGTACTTC CASSVATGGFYEQYF
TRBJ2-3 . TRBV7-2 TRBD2 TGTGCCAGCAGCTCCCTGGGGGGGAGGCCAAGAGATACGCAGTATTTT CASSSLGGRPRDTQYF
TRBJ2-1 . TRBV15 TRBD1 TGTGCCACCAGCAGAGGGACAGGGGGCAATGAGCAGTTCTTC CATSRGTGGNEQFF
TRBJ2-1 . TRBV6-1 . TGTGCCAGCAGTATTCAGGGGAGCTCCTACAATGAGCAGTTCTTC CASSIQGSSYNEQFF
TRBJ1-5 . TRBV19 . TGTGCCAGTAGGAGCCCTCAGCGAACGGGCAATCAGCCCCAGCATTTT CASRSPQRTGNQPQHF
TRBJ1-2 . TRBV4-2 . TGTGCCAGCAGCCAAAGGGGAGGCTACACCTTC CASSQRGGYTF
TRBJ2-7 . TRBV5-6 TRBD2 TGTGCCAGCAGCCTGGAAGGGCTAGCGGTGGGGAACGAGCAGTACTTC CASSLEGLAVGNEQYF
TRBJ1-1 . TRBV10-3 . TGTGCCATCAGTCCCACCGGGACACCGATGAACACTGAAGCTTTCTTT CAISPTGTPMNTEAFF
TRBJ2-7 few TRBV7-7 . TGTGCTAGCAGCTCGGACCGGGACTCCTACGAGCAGTACTTC CASSSDRDSYEQYF
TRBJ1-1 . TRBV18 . TGTGCCAGCTCACCTGACTTAGACACTGAAGCTTTCTTT CASSPDLDTEAFF
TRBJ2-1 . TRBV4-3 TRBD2 TGCGCCAGCAGCCTAGCGGGGAGCTCCTACAATGAGCAGTTCTTC CASSLAGSSYNEQFF
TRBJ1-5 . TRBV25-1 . TGTGCCAGCAGGTCACAGGGTGACAATCAGCCCCAGCATTTT CASRSQGDNQPQHF